One and the same sample provided the 8 T cell receptor beta chains below, sequenced in a study of molecular identifiers for immune sequencing clone quantification. A single record per CDR3 protein comes from TCRdb applying MiXCR to the PCR reads. The data contain under 9,500 distinct CDR3 sequences, 35% of them singletons. The source material was naive CD8+ T cells from blood, with Jurkat cell RNA spiked in. Documented subset: FACS-sorted CD8+CD4-CCR7+CD45RA+ naive T cells. These receptors came from a human donor in good health. Some libraries in this study had Jurkat cell RNA spiked in.

This clonotype is labeled as medium-sized (0.01 to 0.1%). The rearrangement uses TRBV12-3 or TRBV12-4 and TRBJ2-3, with 9 positions matching TRBD2. The CDR3 covers 15 residues. V shed 8 bases, J shed 6 bases, and the junction held 12 bases outside the gene matches. The CDR3 here is CASGSGTSRRDTQYF. The DNA for the CDR3 is TGTGCCAGCGGATCCGGGACTAGCCGTCGTGATACGCAGTATTTT.

In the case of this clonotype: Just one base apart from a much larger clone, this may be a read error. The chain couples TRBV20-1 to TRBJ1-4; possibly TRBD1 for D (5 bases). V was trimmed by 7 bases and J by 12 bases, leaving 21 bases between them. The CDR3 length is 13 residues. Germline values: CDR1 DFQATT, CDR2 SNEGSKA (reference sequence). CDR3 nucleotides: TGCAGTGTGTTGCAGGGTGGGGCGAGTCAACTGTTTTTT. Its protein is CSVLQGGASQLFF.

The rearrangement links TRBV5-1 to TRBJ2-6, with 8 bases identical to TRBD1. In germline, CDR1 is SGHRS, CDR2 YFSETQ. Trimming removed 4 bases from V and 2 bases from J; junction bases left unmatched: 11. The length of the CDR3 is 18 residues. CDR3 sequence (DNA): TGCGCCAGCAGCCCGAGACAGGGGTTTTATGCTGGGGCCAACGTCCTGACTTTC. Protein product: CASSPRQGFYAGANVLTF.

The V and J genes are TRBV7-9 and TRBJ2-7; TRBD1 agrees at 8 bases. The V and J ends lost 5 bases and 2 bases, in that order; junction bases with no gene match: 11. This CDR3 spans 16 amino acids. CDR1 SEHNR and CDR2 FQNEAQ come from the germline V gene (reference sequence). The CDR3 DNA sequence: TGTGCCAGCAGCCCGAGGGACAGGCCCAAGGCCTACGAGCAGTACTTC. Its protein product is CASSPRDRPKAYEQYF.

This clonotype is classed as medium-sized (0.01 to 0.1%). The rearrangement uses TRBV29-1 and TRBJ2-7; 9 bases match TRBD2. The germline CDR1 and CDR2 sequences are SQVTM and ANQGSEA. The CDR3 totals 10 residues. Trimming took 5 bases from V and 7 from J; bases not matched to a gene: 0. In DNA form, the CDR3 reads TGCAGCGTTCTAGCGGGAGAGCAGTACTTC. Its translation is CSVLAGEQYF.

The rearrangement joins TRBV14 to TRBJ2-3; 7 nucleotides agree with TRBD2. Germline V CDR1 and CDR2: SGHDN, FVKESK. This CDR3 has 15 residues. V lost 1 base, J lost 4 bases, and 5 bases stayed unmatched. CDR3 protein: CASSQGGSIPDTQYF. The DNA for the CDR3 is TGTGCCAGCAGCCAAGGCGGGAGCATCCCAGATACGCAGTATTTT.

A remark on this clonotype: Compared with germline, one end of the junction differs, possibly owing to a read error. V gene TRBV10-3 combines with J gene TRBJ1-5, with TRBD1 as a possible D gene (5 bases). Germline assignment: CDR1 ENHRY and CDR2 SYGVKD. The CDR3 loop spans 15 amino acids. CDR3: CAMSDSLDSKQPQHF. CDR3 coding DNA: TGTGCCATGTCAGACAGTTTGGATAGCAAGCAGCCCCAGCATTTT.

The chain is built from TRBV11-2 and TRBJ2-2; maybe TRBD2 (5 bases). With 5 bases removed from V and 5 bases from J, the gap between germline ends came to 12 bases. CDR3 length: 14 residues. CDR1 and CDR2 from the germline V gene are SGHAT and FQNNGV. The CDR3 DNA reads as TGTGCCAGCAGCCCTCGGTCGGGAACCGGGGAGCTGTTTTTT. Translation: CASSPRSGTGELFF.